Listed below are T cell receptor beta chains from one sample, sequenced in a study of T cells in narcolepsy. Data came from immunoSEQ multiplex PCR; TCRdb stores just in-frame clones and leaves some out. The sample yields about 43,000 clones, approximately 90% seen once. Sequencing was done on a sample of CD45RA- memory CD4+ T cells from PBMCs. These receptors were taken from a human donor with narcolepsy. The CDR3 runs from the conserved cysteine through the conserved F or W. D genes are given only for firm matches. Some rows mark clone size as missing; the rest say once, few, many or name a class of expanded clone.

.,TRBV6-6,.,TRBJ1-2,TGTGCCAGCAGTGCCCGTCGGGGGGAGAATGGCTACACCTTC,CASSARRGENGYTF
.,TRBV4-1,TRBD2,TRBJ2-4,TGCGCCAGCAGCCAAGAGGGAGGGGCCAAAAACATTCAGTACTTC,CASSQEGGAKNIQYF
.,TRBV6-5,TRBD1,TRBJ2-5,TGTGCCAGCAGGGGACAGGGACCAGGGGCCCAGTACTTC,CASRGQGPGAQYF
.,TRBV6-6,.,TRBJ2-2,TGTGCCAGCAGGGAGGGGGCCGACACCGGGGAGCTGTTTTTT,CASREGADTGELFF
.,TRBV9,TRBD2,TRBJ2-7,TGTGCCAGCAGCATTGGGACTAGCGGGAATGTCTACGAGCAGTACTTC,CASSIGTSGNVYEQYF
.,TRBV11-3,TRBD1,TRBJ1-2,TGTGCCAGCAGCTACGACAGGGCCGGCTACACCTTC,CASSYDRAGYTF
few,TRBV10-3,TRBD1,TRBJ1-5,TGTGCCATCAGTGTGAAGCGACAGGGGAACGATTTAAGCAATCAGCCCCAGCATTTT,CAISVKRQGNDLSNQPQHF
.,TRBV19,TRBD1,TRBJ1-6,TGTGCCAGTAGTATCGGGCAGGGGGCCTCACCCCTCCACTTT,CASSIGQGASPLHF
.,TRBV29-1,TRBD1,TRBJ2-2,TGCAGCGTGAGACAGGGGGGTGGTAGGGAGCTGTTTTTT,CSVRQGGGRELFF
.,TRBV10-3,TRBD1,TRBJ1-1,TGTGCCATCTCCGGGACAGTGGAGAAAGCTTTCTTT,CAISGTVEKAFF
.,TRBV4-3,.,TRBJ2-7,TGCGCCAGCAGCCAAGATAGACGGGGCCCCTACGAGCAGTACTTC,CASSQDRRGPYEQYF
.,TRBV19,.,TRBJ2-3,TGTGCCAGTAGTATAGGACAGGCGGGCACAGATACGCAGTATTTT,CASSIGQAGTDTQYF
.,TRBV7-9,.,TRBJ2-2,TGTGCCAGCAGCCCCGCAGGGCTCAACACCGGGGAGCTGTTTTTT,CASSPAGLNTGELFF
.,TRBV6-6,TRBD2,TRBJ2-1,TGTGCCAGCAGTTACAAAGCGGGAGCGTACAATGAGCAGTTCTTC,CASSYKAGAYNEQFF
.,TRBV7-9,TRBD1,TRBJ1-2,TGTGCCAGCAGCTGGGACAGGGAATCAGGCTACACCTTC,CASSWDRESGYTF
.,TRBV4-3,.,TRBJ2-1,TGCGCCAGCAGCCGGCAGGAGGGCAGGGACAATGAGCAGTTCTTC,CASSRQEGRDNEQFF
.,TRBV28,.,TRBJ2-7,TGTGCCAGCAGTTCCCTTTCAGGGGCGAACTACGAGCAGTACTTC,CASSSLSGANYEQYF
.,TRBV14,TRBD2,TRBJ2-3,TGTGCCAGCAGCCCAGCGGGAGTGACAGATACGCAGTATTTT,CASSPAGVTDTQYF
.,TRBV19,.,TRBJ1-3,TGTGCCAGTAGTATAGGATTGGCTGCAAGAGGAAACACCATATATTTT,CASSIGLAARGNTIYF
.,TRBV19,.,TRBJ1-1,TGTGCCAGTCAAATTTCGGGGGGTGCCATGAACACTGAAGCTTTCTTT,CASQISGGAMNTEAFF
.,TRBV14,TRBD2,TRBJ2-4,TGTGCCAGCAGCCAAGATATAACTGGGCGGGGGACGCCAGGCAAAAGCATTCAGTACTTC,CASSQDITGRGTPGKSIQYF
.,TRBV28,.,TRBJ1-4,TGTGCCAGCAGTCCGCTACTCCACATATCGCCCGTCGATGAAAAACTGTTTTTT,CASSPLLHISPVDEKLFF
few,TRBV6-1,TRBD1,TRBJ2-7,TGTGCCAGCAGGGATGGGACAGGCTTCTGGCAGTACTTC,CASRDGTGFWQYF
.,TRBV19,TRBD1,TRBJ2-7,TGTGCCAGTAGTATAGCTGGGACAGGGGTCCACGAGCAGTACTTC,CASSIAGTGVHEQYF
.,TRBV7-8,.,TRBJ1-5,TGTGCCAGCAGCTCTAGACAGGTCCGGGGGGCTGGCAATCAGCCCCAGCATTTT,CASSSRQVRGAGNQPQHF
.,TRBV30,TRBD1,TRBJ1-1,TGTGCCTGGAGTGGGGGGACAGGGGCAGTAACTTTCTTT,CAWSGGTGAVTFF
.,TRBV20-1,.,TRBJ1-2,TGCAGTGCTAGCAACACTCGGGGCTACACCTTC,CSASNTRGYTF
.,TRBV6-5,TRBD1,TRBJ2-5,TGTGCCAGCAGTATACAGGGGAATGGAGAGACCCAGTACTTC,CASSIQGNGETQYF
.,TRBV2,TRBD1,TRBJ1-5,TGTGCCAGCAGCGACCCCTGGACAGGTGATCAGCCCCAGCATTTT,CASSDPWTGDQPQHF
.,TRBV7-2,.,TRBJ1-5,TGTGCCAGCAGCTGGAGCAGGGGAGGGAATCAGCCCCAGCATTTT,CASSWSRGGNQPQHF
.,TRBV14,.,TRBJ2-7,TGTGCCAGCAGCCGGGTGGCAGGTACCTACGAGCAGTACTTC,CASSRVAGTYEQYF
.,TRBV7-8,TRBD1,TRBJ1-4,TGTGCCAGCAGGACAACAGGGGCCGGGGGTGAAAAACTGTTTTTT,CASRTTGAGGEKLFF
.,TRBV5-4,TRBD1,TRBJ1-1,TGTGCCAGCAGCCCCGGACAGGGGAACACTGAAGCTTTCTTT,CASSPGQGNTEAFF
.,TRBV5-1,.,TRBJ2-3,TGCGCCAGCAGCTTGAGGGGATCTCCCACAGATACGCAGTATTTT,CASSLRGSPTDTQYF
few,TRBV6-6,.,TRBJ1-1,TGTGCCAGCAGGGTTGGGGGCGCGGACACTGAAGCTTTCTTT,CASRVGGADTEAFF
.,TRBV4-1,.,TRBJ1-5,TGCGCCAGCAGCCAGGTATCAGCTAGCAATCAGCCCCAGCATTTT,CASSQVSASNQPQHF
once,TRBV11-2,TRBD2,TRBJ2-1,TGTGCCAGCAGCTTATTTTTAGCGGGAGGCAATGAGCAGTTCTTC,CASSLFLAGGNEQFF
.,TRBV7-3,.,TRBJ2-2,TGTGCCAGCAGCTTAGCTTCCTCCATGGGCGGGGAGCTGTTTTTT,CASSLASSMGGELFF
.,TRBV7-2,.,TRBJ2-5,TGTGCCAGCAGCTTAACGCGGCGAGGGGAGACCCAGTACTTC,CASSLTRRGETQYF
.,TRBV10-1,.,TRBJ1-1,TGCGCCAGCAGCGAAGGGGAAACTGAAGCTTTCTTT,CASSEGETEAFF
.,TRBV30,.,TRBJ2-5,TGTGCCTGGAGTAGCATAGAGACCCAGTACTTC,CAWSSIETQYF
.,TRBV11-2,TRBD1,TRBJ1-3,TGTGCCAGCAGCCCCACGACAGGGGTAAGGGGAAACACCATATATTTT,CASSPTTGVRGNTIYF
.,TRBV11-1,.,TRBJ1-1,TGTGCCAGCAGCCCAGGACAGATGAACACTGAAGCTTTCTTT,CASSPGQMNTEAFF
.,TRBV19,TRBD1,TRBJ1-4,TGTGCCAGTAGTATGGGACAGTCGGTTGAAAAACTGTTTTTT,CASSMGQSVEKLFF
.,TRBV6-1,.,TRBJ1-1,TGTGCCAGCAGTGAAAAAGGCGGGGGGTACACTGAAGCTTTCTTT,CASSEKGGGYTEAFF
.,TRBV7-9,TRBD1,TRBJ1-4,TGTGCCAGCAGCTCCGGGACAGACTTTGAAAAACTGTTTTTT,CASSSGTDFEKLFF
.,TRBV11-3,.,TRBJ1-1,TGTGCCAGCAGCGCACAACAGGGTCGGACTGAAGCTTTCTTT,CASSAQQGRTEAFF
.,TRBV20-1,TRBD2,TRBJ2-1,TGCAGTGCAACGGGGGGCAATGAGCAGTTCTTC,CSATGGNEQFF
.,TRBV6-6,.,TRBJ1-3,TGTGCCAGCACCCAACGCGGTGCGTCTGGAAACACCATATATTTT,CASTQRGASGNTIYF